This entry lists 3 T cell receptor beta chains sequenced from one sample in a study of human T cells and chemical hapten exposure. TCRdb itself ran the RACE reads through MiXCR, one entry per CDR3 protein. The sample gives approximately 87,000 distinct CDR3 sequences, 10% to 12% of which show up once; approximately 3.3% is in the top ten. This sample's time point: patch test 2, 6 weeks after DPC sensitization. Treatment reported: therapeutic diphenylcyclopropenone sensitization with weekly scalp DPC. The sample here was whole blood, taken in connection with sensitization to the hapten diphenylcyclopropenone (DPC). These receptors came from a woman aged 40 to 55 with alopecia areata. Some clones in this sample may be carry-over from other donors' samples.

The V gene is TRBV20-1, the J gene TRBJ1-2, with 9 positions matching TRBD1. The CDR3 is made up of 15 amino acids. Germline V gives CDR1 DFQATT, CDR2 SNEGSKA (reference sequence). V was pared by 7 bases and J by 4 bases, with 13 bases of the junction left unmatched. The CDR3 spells CSGVSGQGRIYGYTF. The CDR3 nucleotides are TGCAGTGGGGTCTCCGGACAGGGGCGAATCTATGGCTACACCTTC.

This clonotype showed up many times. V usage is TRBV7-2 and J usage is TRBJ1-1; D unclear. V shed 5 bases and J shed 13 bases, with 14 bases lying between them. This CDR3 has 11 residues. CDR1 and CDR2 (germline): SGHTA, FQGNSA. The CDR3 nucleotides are TGTGCCAGCAGCCCACGGCCTATGCTTTTCTTT. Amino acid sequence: CASSPRPMLFF.

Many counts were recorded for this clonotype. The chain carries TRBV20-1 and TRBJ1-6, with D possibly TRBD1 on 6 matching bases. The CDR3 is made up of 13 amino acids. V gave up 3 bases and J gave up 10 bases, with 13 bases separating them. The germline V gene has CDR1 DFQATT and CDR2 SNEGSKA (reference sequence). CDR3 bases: TGCAGTGCTAGGGACAGAACCGGGTCACCCCTCCACTTT. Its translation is CSARDRTGSPLHF.